A single sample gave rise to the 16 T cell receptor beta chains below, sequenced in a study of graft-versus-host responses after intestinal transplantation. The assay was immunoSEQ multiplex PCR, and TCRdb's table has in-frame clones only and misses some. The profile covers about 19,000 clones, with 35% to 40% appearing a single time and roughly 2% taken by the ten largest. Source: alloreactive CD4+ T cells from a mixed lymphocyte reaction culture, taken before transplantation. Subset defined: CFSE-low proliferating T cells sorted from roughly six-day pre-transplant mixed lymphocyte reaction (GvH or HvG direction). These receptor sequences come from a human patient who was an organ donor for intestinal transplantation.

V gene TRBV6-5 combines with J gene TRBJ2-7; D uncertain. V was clipped by 4 bases and J by 0 bases, with 13 bases between them. The CDR3 is 15 amino acids. Per germline, CDR1 MNHEY and CDR2 SVGAGI. CDR3 protein: CASSFGGSSSYEQYF. CDR3 sequence (DNA): TGTGCCAGCAGTTTCGGCGGTTCTAGCTCCTACGAGCAGTACTTC.

The table lists this clone with a few counts. This sequence joins TRBV7-8 and TRBJ2-5, with D unresolved. The CDR3 has 14 amino acids. V was pared by 1 base and J by 7 bases, with 13 bases between. Germline V gene data show CDR1 as SGHVS and CDR2 as FQNEAQ. CDR3 sequence: CASSLVLASGTQYF. CDR3 in DNA: TGTGCCAGCAGCTTAGTTCTCGCCTCAGGGACCCAGTACTTC.

The chain links TRBV9 to TRBJ1-3; D is possibly TRBD1 (6 bases). The germline V and J ends were trimmed by 0 bases and 3 bases, with 13 bases remaining between them. This CDR3 region has 16 residues. CDR1 SGDLS and CDR2 YYNGEE come from the germline V gene. CDR3 DNA: TGTGCCAGCAGCGTAGATCCCCCGACAGGTGGAAACACCATATATTTT. It yields the protein CASSVDPPTGGNTIYF. The whole variable domain, remainder taken from reference TRBV9 and TRBJ1-3, is DSGVTQTPKHLITATGQRVTLRCSPRSGDLSVYWYQQSLDQGLQFLIQYYNGEERAKGNILERFSAQQFPDLHSELNLSSLELGDSALYFCASSVDPPTGGNTIYFGEGSWLTVV.

The sample holds a few counts of this clone. The V gene is TRBV6-5, the J gene TRBJ2-3; D call uncertain. This CDR3 is built from 13 residues. Germline V gene data show CDR1 as MNHEY and CDR2 as SVGAGI. V shed 0 bases and J shed 1 base, with 2 bases lying between them. The CDR3 coding sequence is TGTGCCAGCAGTTACTCGGGCACAGATACGCAGTATTTT. As protein: CASSYSGTDTQYF.

The rearrangement links TRBV4-1 to TRBJ2-7; unclear D gene. The germline V gene has CDR1 MGHRA and CDR2 YSYEKL. With 1 base removed from V and 0 bases from J, the gap between germline ends came to 10 bases. The CDR3 is 15 amino acids. CDR3 nucleotides: TGCGCCAGCAGCCAAGGTTGGCTGAGCTCCTACGAGCAGTACTTC. This gives the protein CASSQGWLSSYEQYF.

This clone was recorded once. The chain combines TRBV28 with TRBJ2-7, with D unclear. The CDR3 has 14 residues. Germline CDR1 is MDHEN and CDR2 is SYDVKM. V dropped 6 bases and J dropped 5 bases, with 17 bases sitting between them. As DNA, the CDR3 is TGTGCCAGCAGATTGACGATTGGACCCCACGAGCAGTACTTC. Its protein product is CASRLTIGPHEQYF.

V is TRBV11-2 and J is TRBJ2-2; D is unclear. V lost 1 base and J 5 bases, leaving 8 bases between the germline ends. The germline gives CDR1 SGHAT, CDR2 FQNNGV. The CDR3 extends over 14 amino acids. The CDR3 coding sequence is TGTGCCAGCAGCTTAGGCCCCCGTACCGGGGAGCTGTTTTTT. This codes for CASSLGPRTGELFF.

This clone was seen just once. The rearrangement uses TRBV6-5 and TRBJ2-1, with D possibly being TRBD2 (6 bases). V gave up 2 bases and J gave up 10 bases, with 12 bases separating them. Germline CDR1 reads MNHEY; CDR2 reads SVGAGI. The CDR3 has 13 residues. The CDR3 region has the DNA TGTGCCAGCAGTTACGGCGGGAAGCGGGAGCAGTTCTTC. It translates to CASSYGGKREQFF.

By its share, this clone is medium-sized. The chain has TRBV6-5 and TRBJ2-5, with 7 bases that match TRBD1. Looked up from germline, CDR1 is MNHEY and CDR2 is SVGAGI. CDR3 size: 13 residues. Trimming at V came to 6 bases and at J to 4 bases, leaving 5 bases not matched to a gene. Written as DNA, the CDR3 is TGTGCCAGCAGAGCGACAGGGTCAGAGACCCAGTACTTC. Amino acids: CASRATGSETQYF.

This clone was seen a few times. This rearrangement joins TRBV11-3 to TRBJ2-7, with 14 nucleotides matching TRBD2. The CDR3 totals 16 residues. Looked up from germline, CDR1 is SGHNT and CDR2 is YENEEA. V was pared by 1 base and J by 5 bases, with 4 bases of the junction left unmatched. The CDR3 region is CASSLGLAGGSHEQYF. CDR3 DNA sequence: TGTGCCAGCAGCTTAGGACTAGCGGGAGGGTCCCACGAGCAGTACTTC.

The rearrangement uses TRBV6-5 and TRBJ2-5; 7 bases agree with TRBD1. The DNA end favors TRBJ2-7, so the J call may be wrong. CDR1 is MNHEY, CDR2 SVGAGI, per germline. CDR3 length: 13 residues. The CDR3 reads CASSGLGGSEQYF. The CDR3 region has the DNA TGTGCCAGCAGTGGCCTAGGGGGCAGCGAGCAGTACTTC.

The chain links TRBV7-2 to TRBJ2-1, with TRBD2 matching over 11 bases. This CDR3 spans 15 amino acids. Germline CDR1 SGHTA, CDR2 FQGNSA. Trimming cost V 1 base and J 9 bases; bases outside gene matches: 5. The CDR3 region has the DNA TGTGCCAGCAGCTTAGTAGCGGGAGGGGGCATTGAGCAGTTCTTC. Its protein product is CASSLVAGGGIEQFF.

CDR3 region: CASSLVAKETQYF. CDR3 sequence (DNA): TGTGCCAGCAGCTTAGTAGCGAAAGAGACCCAGTACTTC. The V call is TRBV7-2, the J call TRBJ2-5, with a tentative D call TRBD2 (5 bases). The CDR3 is 13 residues long. Trimming took 1 base from V and 3 from J, leaving 6 bases between them. From germline, CDR1 is SGHTA and CDR2 FQGNSA.

V is TRBV4-2 and J is TRBJ2-3; 11 bases map to TRBD2. Germline CDR1 reads LGHNA; CDR2 reads YNFKEQ. V was clipped by 0 bases and J by 6 bases; unmatched bases: 14. The CDR3 is 19 residues long. The CDR3 nucleotides read TGTGCCAGCAGCCAAGAGAGGGTAGCGGGAGGGCTGGTATCCGATACGCAGTATTTT. Translating it yields CASSQERVAGGLVSDTQYF.

The chain couples TRBV27 to TRBJ2-1; 13 positions match TRBD2. V shed 10 bases, J shed 3 bases, and the junction held 3 bases outside the gene matches. The CDR3 runs 14 residues. Germline lookup yields CDR1 MNHEY and CDR2 SMNVEV (reference sequence). The CDR3 here is CATGLAGVYNEQFF. CDR3 bases: TGTGCCACCGGACTAGCGGGAGTCTACAATGAGCAGTTCTTC.

This clone was seen more than once but under ten times. The genes are TRBV29-1 and TRBJ1-4, with D unresolved. CDR1 and CDR2 from the germline V gene are SQVTM and ANQGSEA. The V and J ends lost 7 bases and 4 bases respectively, with 13 bases between them. This CDR3 is built from 13 residues. The CDR3 is CSAGLGFNEKLFF. CDR3 nucleotides: TGCAGCGCCGGACTTGGATTTAATGAAAAACTGTTTTTT. The full variable domain, in which reference TRBV29-1 and TRBJ1-4 provide the parts outside the CDR3, is SAVISQKPSRDICQRGTSLTIQCQVDSQVTMMFWYRQQPGQSLTLIATANQGSEATYESGFVIDKFPISRPNLTFSTLTVSNMSPEDSSIYLCSAGLGFNEKLFFGSGTQLSVL.